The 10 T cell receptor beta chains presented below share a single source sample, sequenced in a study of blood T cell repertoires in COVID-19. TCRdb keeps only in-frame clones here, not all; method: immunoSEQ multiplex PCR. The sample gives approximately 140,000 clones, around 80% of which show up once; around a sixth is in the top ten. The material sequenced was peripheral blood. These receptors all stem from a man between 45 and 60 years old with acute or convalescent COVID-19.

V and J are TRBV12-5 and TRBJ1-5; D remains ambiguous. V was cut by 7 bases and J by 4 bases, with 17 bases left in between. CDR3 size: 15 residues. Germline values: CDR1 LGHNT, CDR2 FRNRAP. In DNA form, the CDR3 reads TGTGCTAGTGCCGCCCCCGGCAGGTTAAATCAGCCCCAGCATTTT. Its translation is CASAAPGRLNQPQHF.

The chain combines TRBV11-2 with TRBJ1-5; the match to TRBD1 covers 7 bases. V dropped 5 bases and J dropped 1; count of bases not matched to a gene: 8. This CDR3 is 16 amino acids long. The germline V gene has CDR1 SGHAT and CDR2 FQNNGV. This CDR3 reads CASSPEGAQSNQPQHF. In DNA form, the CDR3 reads TGTGCCAGCAGCCCCGAGGGGGCGCAGAGCAATCAGCCCCAGCATTTT.

The CDR3: CAWSVQGRGQETQYF. CDR3 nucleotide sequence: TGTGCCTGGAGTGTACAGGGCAGGGGTCAAGAGACCCAGTACTTC. The rearrangement links TRBV30 to TRBJ2-5; TRBD1 might be the D (6 bases). Trimming pared 0 bases from V and 2 bases from J, leaving 13 bases between. This CDR3 has 15 amino acids. Germline V CDR1 and CDR2: GTSNPN, SVGIG (reference sequence).

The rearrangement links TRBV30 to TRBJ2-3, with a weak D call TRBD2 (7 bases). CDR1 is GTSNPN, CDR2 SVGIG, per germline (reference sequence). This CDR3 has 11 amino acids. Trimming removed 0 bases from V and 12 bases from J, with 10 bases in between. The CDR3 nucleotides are TGTGCCTGGAGTGTAGGCGGGGGCCAGTATTTT. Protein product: CAWSVGGGQYF.

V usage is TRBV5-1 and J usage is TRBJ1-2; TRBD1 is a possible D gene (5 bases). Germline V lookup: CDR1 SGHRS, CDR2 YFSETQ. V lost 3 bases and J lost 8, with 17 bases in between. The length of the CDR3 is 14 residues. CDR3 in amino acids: CASSSPGRGEGYTF. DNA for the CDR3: TGCGCCAGCAGCTCCCCCGGGAGGGGAGAAGGCTACACCTTC.

The CDR3 nucleotides read TGTGCCAGCAGTTTCGGACAACAGCCCCAGCATTTT. Translating gives CASSFGQQPQHF. The V gene is TRBV12-3 or TRBV12-4, the J gene TRBJ1-5, with a tentative D call TRBD1 (5 bases). CDR3 length equals 12 residues. The V and J ends lost 3 bases and 7 bases respectively, with 7 bases between them.

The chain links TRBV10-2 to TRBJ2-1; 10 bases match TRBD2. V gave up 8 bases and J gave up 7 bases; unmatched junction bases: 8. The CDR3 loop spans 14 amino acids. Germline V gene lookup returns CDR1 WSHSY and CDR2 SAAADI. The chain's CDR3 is CASGIAGGGNEQFF. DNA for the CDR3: TGCGCCAGCGGCATAGCGGGGGGAGGGAATGAGCAGTTCTTC.

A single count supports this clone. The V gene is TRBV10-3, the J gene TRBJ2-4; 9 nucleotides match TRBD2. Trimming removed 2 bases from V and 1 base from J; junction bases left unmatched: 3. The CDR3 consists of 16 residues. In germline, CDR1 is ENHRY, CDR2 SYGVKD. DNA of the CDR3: TGTGCCATCAGTGAGGGCGGGGGGGCGGCCAAAAACATTCAGTACTTC. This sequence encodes CAISEGGGAAKNIQYF.

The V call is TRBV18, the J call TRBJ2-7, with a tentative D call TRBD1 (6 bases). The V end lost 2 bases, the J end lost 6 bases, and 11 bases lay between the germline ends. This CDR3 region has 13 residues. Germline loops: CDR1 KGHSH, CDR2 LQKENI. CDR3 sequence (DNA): TGTGCCAGCTCACCATTAGGGGGTGGCGAGCAGTACGTC. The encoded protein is CASSPLGGGEQYV.

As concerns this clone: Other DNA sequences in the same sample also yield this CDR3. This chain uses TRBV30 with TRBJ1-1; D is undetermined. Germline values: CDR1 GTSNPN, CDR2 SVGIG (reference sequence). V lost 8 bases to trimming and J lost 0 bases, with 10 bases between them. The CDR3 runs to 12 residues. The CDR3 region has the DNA TGTGCCGGAGGCCGGATGAACACTGAAGCTTTCTTT. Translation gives CAGGRMNTEAFF.